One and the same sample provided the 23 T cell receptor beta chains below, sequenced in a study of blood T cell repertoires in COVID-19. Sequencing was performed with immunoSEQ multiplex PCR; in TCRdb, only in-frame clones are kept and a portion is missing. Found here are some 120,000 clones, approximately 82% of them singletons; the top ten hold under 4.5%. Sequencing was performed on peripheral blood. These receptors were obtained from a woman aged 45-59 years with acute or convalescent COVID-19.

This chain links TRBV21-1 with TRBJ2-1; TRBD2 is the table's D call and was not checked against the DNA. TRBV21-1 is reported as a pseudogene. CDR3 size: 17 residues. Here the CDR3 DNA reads TGTGCCAGCAGCACCCACCTCCGGACTAGCCCCCACAATGAGCAGTTCTTC. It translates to CASSTHLRTSPHNEQFF.

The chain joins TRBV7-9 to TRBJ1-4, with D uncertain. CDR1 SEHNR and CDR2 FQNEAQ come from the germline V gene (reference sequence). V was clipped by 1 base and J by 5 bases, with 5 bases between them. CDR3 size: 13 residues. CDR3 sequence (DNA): TGTGCCAGCAGCTTAGAACAGAATGAAAAACTGTTTTTT. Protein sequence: CASSLEQNEKLFF.

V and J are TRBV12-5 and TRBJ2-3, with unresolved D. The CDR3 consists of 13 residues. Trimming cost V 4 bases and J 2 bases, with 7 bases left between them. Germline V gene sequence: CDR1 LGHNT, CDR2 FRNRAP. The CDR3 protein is CASGYGYTDTQYF. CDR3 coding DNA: TGTGCTAGTGGTTACGGGTACACAGATACGCAGTATTTT.

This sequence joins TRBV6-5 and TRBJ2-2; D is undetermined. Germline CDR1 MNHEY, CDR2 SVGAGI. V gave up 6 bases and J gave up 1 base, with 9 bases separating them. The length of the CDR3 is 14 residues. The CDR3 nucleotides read TGTGCCAGCAGCTCTCGACAGAACACCGGGGAGCTGTTTTTT. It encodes CASSSRQNTGELFF.

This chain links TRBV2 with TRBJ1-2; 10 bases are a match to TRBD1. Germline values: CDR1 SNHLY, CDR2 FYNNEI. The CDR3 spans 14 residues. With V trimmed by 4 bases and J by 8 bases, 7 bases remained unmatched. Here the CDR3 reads CASSGDRGIYGYTF. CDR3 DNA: TGTGCCAGCAGTGGGGACAGGGGAATCTACGGCTACACCTTC.

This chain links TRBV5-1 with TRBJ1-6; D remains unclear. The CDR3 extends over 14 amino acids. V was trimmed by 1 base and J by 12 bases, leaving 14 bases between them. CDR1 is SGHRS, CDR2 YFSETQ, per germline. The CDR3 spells CASSLLNSVEPLHF. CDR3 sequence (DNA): TGCGCCAGCAGCTTGTTGAATAGCGTAGAACCCCTCCACTTT. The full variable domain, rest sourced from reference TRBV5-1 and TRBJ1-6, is KAGVTQTPRYLIKTRGQQVTLSCSPISGHRSVSWYQQTPGQGLQFLFEYFSETQRNKGNFPGRFSGRQFSNSRSEMNVSTLELGDSALYLCASSLLNSVEPLHFGNGTRLTVT.

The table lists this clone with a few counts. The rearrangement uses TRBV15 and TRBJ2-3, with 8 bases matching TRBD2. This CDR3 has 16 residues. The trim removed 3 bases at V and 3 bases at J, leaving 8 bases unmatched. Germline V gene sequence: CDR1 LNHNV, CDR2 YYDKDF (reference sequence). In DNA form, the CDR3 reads TGTGCCACCAGCAGCAGATTAGCGGGGCGGACAGATACGCAGTATTTT. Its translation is CATSSRLAGRTDTQYF.

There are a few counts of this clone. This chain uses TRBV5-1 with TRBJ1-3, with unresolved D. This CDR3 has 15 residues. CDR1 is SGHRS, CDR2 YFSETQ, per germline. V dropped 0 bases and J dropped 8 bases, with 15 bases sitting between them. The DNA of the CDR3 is TGCGCCAGCAGCTTGGCCCCAGGAGGCGGTGACACCATATATTTT. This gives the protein CASSLAPGGGDTIYF.

The CDR3 here is CASSLVGDQPQHF. In DNA, the CDR3 is TGTGCCAGCAGTTTAGTCGGTGATCAGCCCCAGCATTTT. The chain carries TRBV12-3 or TRBV12-4 and TRBJ1-5; D not certain. The CDR3 covers 13 residues. Trimming left V 1 base short and J 5 bases short, with 6 bases between.

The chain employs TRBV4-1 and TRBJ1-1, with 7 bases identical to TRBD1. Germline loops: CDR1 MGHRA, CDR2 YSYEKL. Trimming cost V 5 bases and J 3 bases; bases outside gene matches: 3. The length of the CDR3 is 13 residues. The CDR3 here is CASSRGQHTEAFF. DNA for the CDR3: TGCGCCAGCAGCAGGGGACAGCACACTGAAGCTTTCTTT.

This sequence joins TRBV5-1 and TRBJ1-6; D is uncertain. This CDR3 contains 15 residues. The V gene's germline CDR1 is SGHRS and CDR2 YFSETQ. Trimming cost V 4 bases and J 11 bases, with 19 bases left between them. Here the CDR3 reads CASSPTETAVAPLHF. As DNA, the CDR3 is TGCGCCAGCAGCCCCACGGAGACCGCCGTGGCACCCCTCCACTTT.

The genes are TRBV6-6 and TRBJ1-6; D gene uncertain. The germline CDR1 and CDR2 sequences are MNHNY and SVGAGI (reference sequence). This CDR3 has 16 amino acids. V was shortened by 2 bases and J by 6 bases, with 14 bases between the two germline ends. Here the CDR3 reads CASSYPQVRGNSPLHF. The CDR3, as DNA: TGTGCCAGCAGTTACCCCCAGGTTCGGGGTAATTCACCCCTCCACTTT.

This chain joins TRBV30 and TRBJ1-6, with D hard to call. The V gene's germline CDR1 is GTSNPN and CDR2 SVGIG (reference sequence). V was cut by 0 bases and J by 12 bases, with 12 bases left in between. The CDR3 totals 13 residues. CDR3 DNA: TGTGCCTGGAGTGTCTCCCAGGCTCAACCCCTCCACTTT. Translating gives CAWSVSQAQPLHF.

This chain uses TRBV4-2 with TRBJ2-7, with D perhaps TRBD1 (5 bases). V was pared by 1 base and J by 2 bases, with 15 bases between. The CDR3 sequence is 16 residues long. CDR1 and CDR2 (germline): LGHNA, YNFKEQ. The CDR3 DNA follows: TGTGCCAGCAGCCAAGTAGTCGGAACAGGCCCCTACGAGCAGTACTTC. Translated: CASSQVVGTGPYEQYF.

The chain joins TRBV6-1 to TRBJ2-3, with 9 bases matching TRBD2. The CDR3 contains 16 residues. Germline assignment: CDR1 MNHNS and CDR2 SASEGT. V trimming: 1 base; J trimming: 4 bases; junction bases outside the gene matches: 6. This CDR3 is CASSEGPAGGPDTQYF. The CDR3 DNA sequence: TGTGCCAGCAGTGAAGGCCCAGCGGGGGGCCCAGATACGCAGTATTTT.

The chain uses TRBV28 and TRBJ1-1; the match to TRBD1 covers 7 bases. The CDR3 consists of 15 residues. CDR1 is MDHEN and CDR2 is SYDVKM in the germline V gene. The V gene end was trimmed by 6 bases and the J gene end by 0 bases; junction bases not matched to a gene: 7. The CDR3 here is CASSNAGGMNTEAFF. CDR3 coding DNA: TGTGCCAGCAGCAATGCAGGGGGGATGAACACTGAAGCTTTCTTT.

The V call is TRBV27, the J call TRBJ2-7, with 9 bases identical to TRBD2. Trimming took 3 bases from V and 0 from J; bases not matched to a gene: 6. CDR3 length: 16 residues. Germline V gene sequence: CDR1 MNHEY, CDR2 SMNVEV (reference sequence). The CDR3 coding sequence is TGTGCCAGCAGTTTCCGTAGCGGGGGAAGCTCCTACGAGCAGTACTTC. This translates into CASSFRSGGSSYEQYF.

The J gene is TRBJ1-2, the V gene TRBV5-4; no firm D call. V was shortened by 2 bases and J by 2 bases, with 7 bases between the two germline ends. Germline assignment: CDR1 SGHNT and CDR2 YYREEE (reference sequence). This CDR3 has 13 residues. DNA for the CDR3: TGTGCCAGCAGCTTTGTACGGAACTATGGCTACACCTTC. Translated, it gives CASSFVRNYGYTF.

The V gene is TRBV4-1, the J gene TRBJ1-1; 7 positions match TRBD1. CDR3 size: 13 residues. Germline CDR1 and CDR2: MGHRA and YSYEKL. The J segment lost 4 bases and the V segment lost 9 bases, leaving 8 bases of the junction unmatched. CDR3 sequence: CASSIQGFTEAFF. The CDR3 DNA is TGCGCCAGTAGTATACAGGGGTTCACTGAAGCTTTCTTT.

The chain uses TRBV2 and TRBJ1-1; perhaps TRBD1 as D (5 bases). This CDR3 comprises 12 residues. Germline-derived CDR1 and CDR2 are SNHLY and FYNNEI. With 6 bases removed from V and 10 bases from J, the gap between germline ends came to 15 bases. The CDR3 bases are TGTGCCAGCAGGGGGGGAGGACCGGGAGCTTTCTTT. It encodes CASRGGGPGAFF.

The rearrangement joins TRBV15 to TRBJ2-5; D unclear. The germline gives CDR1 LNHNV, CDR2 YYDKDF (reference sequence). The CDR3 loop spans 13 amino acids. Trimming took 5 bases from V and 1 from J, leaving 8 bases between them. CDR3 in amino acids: CATSWAGQETQYF. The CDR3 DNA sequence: TGTGCCACCAGCTGGGCAGGCCAAGAGACCCAGTACTTC. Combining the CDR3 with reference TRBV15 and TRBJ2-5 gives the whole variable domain DAMVIQNPRYQVTQFGKPVTLSCSQTLNHNVMYWYQQKSSQAPKLLFHYYDKDFNNEADTPDNFQSRRPNTSFCFLDIRSPGLGDTAMYLCATSWAGQETQYFGPGTRLLVL.

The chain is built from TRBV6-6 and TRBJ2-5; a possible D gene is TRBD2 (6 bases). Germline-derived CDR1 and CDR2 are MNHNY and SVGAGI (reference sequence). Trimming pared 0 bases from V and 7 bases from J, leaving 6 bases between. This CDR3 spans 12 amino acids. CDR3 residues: CASSYSGGTQYF. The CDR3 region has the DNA TGTGCCAGCAGTTACTCGGGGGGGACCCAGTACTTC.

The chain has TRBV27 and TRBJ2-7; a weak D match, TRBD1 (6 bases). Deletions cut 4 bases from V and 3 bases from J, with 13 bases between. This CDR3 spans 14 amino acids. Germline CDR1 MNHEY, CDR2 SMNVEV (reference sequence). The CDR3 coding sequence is TGTGCCAGCAGTTACAGCGGCAGGGGCTACGAGCAGTACTTC. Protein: CASSYSGRGYEQYF.